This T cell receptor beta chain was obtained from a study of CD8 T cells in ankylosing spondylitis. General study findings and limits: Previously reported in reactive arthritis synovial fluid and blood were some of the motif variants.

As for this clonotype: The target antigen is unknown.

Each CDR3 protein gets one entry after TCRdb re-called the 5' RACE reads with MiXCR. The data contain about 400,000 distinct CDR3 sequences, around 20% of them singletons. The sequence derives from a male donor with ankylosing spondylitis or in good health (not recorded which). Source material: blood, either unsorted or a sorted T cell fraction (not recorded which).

The CDR3 bases are TGTGCCAGCAGTTTCCAGGGACTAGCGGTTCAAGAGACCCAGTACTTC. Its translation: CASSFQGLAVQETQYF. V and J are TRBV12-3 or TRBV12-4 and TRBJ2-5, with 11 bases matching TRBD2. The CDR3 sequence is 16 residues long. V lost 3 bases, J lost 2 bases, and 5 bases stayed unmatched.